This T cell receptor (beta chain) appears in the sequencing data of a study of blood T cell repertoires in COVID-19. The CDR3 spans 17 residues. V gave up 6 bases and J gave up 2 bases; unmatched junction bases: 14. Germline values: CDR1 LNHDA, CDR2 SQIVND (reference sequence). Measured with immunoSEQ multiplex PCR; TCRdb has only the in-frame clones, and not every one. The profile shows around 180,000 clones, more than 80% of them singletons. Participant ages covered roughly 18 to 89 years across about two dozen US areas. The TCR sequence derives from a man aged 50-60 years who had recovered from COVID-19. The chain joins TRBV19 to TRBJ1-2, with 8 positions matching TRBD1. Sequencing was done on a sample of PBMCs or T cells enriched from blood (not recorded which). CDR3 amino acids: CASSDRQGRAQNYGYTF. The CDR3 DNA reads TGTGCCAGTAGCGACCGACAGGGGAGGGCCCAGAACTATGGCTACACCTTC.